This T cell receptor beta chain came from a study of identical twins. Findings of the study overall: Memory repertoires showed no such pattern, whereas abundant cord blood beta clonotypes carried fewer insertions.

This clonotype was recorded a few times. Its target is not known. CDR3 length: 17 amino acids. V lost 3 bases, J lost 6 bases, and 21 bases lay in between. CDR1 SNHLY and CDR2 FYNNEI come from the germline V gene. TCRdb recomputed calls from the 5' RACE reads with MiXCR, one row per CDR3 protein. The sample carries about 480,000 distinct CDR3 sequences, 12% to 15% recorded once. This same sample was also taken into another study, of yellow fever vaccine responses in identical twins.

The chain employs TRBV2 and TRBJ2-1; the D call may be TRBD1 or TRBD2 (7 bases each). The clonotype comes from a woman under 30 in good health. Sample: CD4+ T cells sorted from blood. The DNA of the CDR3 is TGTGCCAGCAGTGATTTGTCCTTAGCAGGGGGGGGCAATGAGCAGTTCTTC. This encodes CASSDLSLAGGGNEQFF.